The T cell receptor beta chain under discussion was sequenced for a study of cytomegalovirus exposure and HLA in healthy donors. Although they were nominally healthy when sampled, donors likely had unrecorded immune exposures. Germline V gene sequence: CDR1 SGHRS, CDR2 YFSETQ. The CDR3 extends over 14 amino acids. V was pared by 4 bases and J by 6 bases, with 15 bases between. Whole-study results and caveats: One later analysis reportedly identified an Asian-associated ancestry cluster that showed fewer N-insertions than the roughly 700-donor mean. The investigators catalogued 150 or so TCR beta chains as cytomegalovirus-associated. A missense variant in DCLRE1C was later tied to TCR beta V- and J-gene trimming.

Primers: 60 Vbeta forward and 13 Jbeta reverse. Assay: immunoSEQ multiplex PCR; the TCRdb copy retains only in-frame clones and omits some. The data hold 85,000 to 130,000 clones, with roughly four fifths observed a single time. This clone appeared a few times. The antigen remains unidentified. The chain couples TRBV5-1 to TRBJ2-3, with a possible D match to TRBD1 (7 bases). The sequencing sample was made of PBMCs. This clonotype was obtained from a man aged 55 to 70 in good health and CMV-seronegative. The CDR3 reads CASSVTGAGDTQYF. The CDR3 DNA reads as TGCGCCAGCAGCGTTACAGGGGCGGGGGATACGCAGTATTTT.